Each of the 29 T cell receptor beta chains below was sequenced from the same sample in a study of yellow fever vaccine responses in identical twins. MiXCR, run by TCRdb on the RT-PCR reads, gives a single entry per CDR3 protein. The sample includes roughly 2,000 distinct CDR3 sequences, over 65% seen only once; the top ten take roughly 3.5%. The sequences come from T cells from blood (PBMCs), unsorted or a sorted subset (not recorded which), collected before or after yellow fever vaccination (not recorded which). The source of these receptors is a woman aged 18 to 35 who received the yellow fever vaccine.

A single count supports this clonotype. This chain joins TRBV11-1 and TRBJ1-1, with no clear D. CDR1 SGHAT and CDR2 FQDESV come from the germline V gene (reference sequence). The CDR3 is 15 amino acids. The ends were cut back, 2 bases at V and 0 bases at J, with 10 bases in the middle. The CDR3, as DNA: TGTGCCAGCAGCTTACTCCGAGACATGAACACTGAAGCTTTCTTT. This translates into CASSLLRDMNTEAFF. The whole variable domain, remainder taken from reference TRBV11-1 and TRBJ1-1, is EAEVAQSPRYKITEKSQAVAFWCDPISGHATLYWYRQILGQGPELLVQFQDESVVDDSQLPKDRFSAERLKGVDSTLKIQPAELGDSAMYLCASSLLRDMNTEAFFGQGTRLTVV.

This chain uses TRBV24-1 with TRBJ2-2, with D uncertain. The germline V gene has CDR1 KGHDR and CDR2 SFDVKD. With 2 bases removed from V and 2 bases from J, the gap between germline ends came to 11 bases. The CDR3 loop spans 16 amino acids. The CDR3 spells CATSDSARFNTGELFF. The CDR3 DNA follows: TGTGCCACCAGTGATTCCGCTAGATTTAACACCGGGGAGCTGTTTTTT.

The genes are TRBV11-2 and TRBJ2-2, with 12 bases that match TRBD2. The CDR3 contains 16 residues. Germline values: CDR1 SGHAT, CDR2 FQNNGV. V was clipped by 5 bases and J by 5 bases; unmatched bases: 6. In DNA form, the CDR3 reads TGTGCCAGCAGCCCAGGACTAGCGGGAATAACCGGGGAGCTGTTTTTT. This gives the protein CASSPGLAGITGELFF.

V and J are TRBV29-1 and TRBJ2-1; D may match TRBD1 or TRBD2 (5 bases each). Trimming removed 5 bases from V and 9 bases from J, with 23 bases in between. The CDR3 consists of 15 residues. Germline V gene lookup returns CDR1 SQVTM and CDR2 ANQGSEA. As DNA, the CDR3 is TGCAGCGTTCCCCACTGGGACCCTAAAAGGAGTGAGCAGTTCTTC. Translation: CSVPHWDPKRSEQFF.

This chain joins TRBV29-1 and TRBJ2-1; no clear D gene. This CDR3 is built from 12 residues. The ends were cut back, 2 bases at V and 9 bases at J, with 11 bases in the middle. In germline, CDR1 is SQVTM, CDR2 ANQGSEA. The CDR3: CSVEYREPEQFF. CDR3 bases: TGCAGCGTTGAATATAGGGAACCTGAGCAGTTCTTC.

The V gene is TRBV6-1, the J gene TRBJ1-5; possibly TRBD1 for D (5 bases). The V and J ends lost 6 bases and 5 bases respectively, with 11 bases between them. Germline V lookup: CDR1 MNHNS, CDR2 SASEGT. This CDR3 is built from 13 residues. This CDR3 reads CASRAGTDQPQHF. The CDR3 DNA reads as TGTGCCAGCAGGGCCGGGACCGATCAGCCCCAGCATTTT.

V gene TRBV6-4 combines with J gene TRBJ2-1; 11 bases map to TRBD2. Germline loops: CDR1 MRHNA, CDR2 SNTAGT. The V segment lost 0 bases and the J segment 6 bases; nucleotides outside the gene matches: 1. The CDR3 runs to 15 residues. The CDR3 loop is CASSDSSGGANEQFF. For the CDR3, the DNA is TGTGCCAGCAGTGACTCTAGCGGGGGGGCCAATGAGCAGTTCTTC.

This rearrangement joins TRBV7-6 to TRBJ1-1, with no clear D. V was clipped by 4 bases and J by 0 bases, with 15 bases between them. Germline loops: CDR1 SGHVS, CDR2 FNYEAQ. The CDR3 extends over 16 amino acids. Here the CDR3 reads CASSSGPLLMNTEAFF. The CDR3 DNA reads as TGTGCCAGCAGCTCCGGGCCGCTATTAATGAACACTGAAGCTTTCTTT.

The chain links TRBV6-1 to TRBJ2-7, with D perhaps TRBD1 or TRBD2 (5 bases each). Trimming took 1 base from V and 7 from J, leaving 8 bases between them. The CDR3 covers 12 residues. CDR1 is MNHNS, CDR2 SASEGT, per germline. CDR3 DNA sequence: TGTGCCAGCAGTGAAGGGGGGAAAGAGCAGTACGTC. This sequence encodes CASSEGGKEQYV.

This clonotype was detected only a few times. The chain has TRBV6-1 and TRBJ1-1, with TRBD1 identical over 7 bases. The length of the CDR3 is 14 residues. Germline V CDR1 and CDR2: MNHNS, SASEGT. Trimming cost V 5 bases and J 7 bases; bases outside gene matches: 10. Written as DNA, the CDR3 is TGTGCCAGCAGTCCCAGGGGGGTAGCAGGTGAAGCTTTCTTT. Translation gives CASSPRGVAGEAFF.

The chain links TRBV5-6 to TRBJ2-1, with D unclear. The CDR3 contains 13 residues. Germline V gene data show CDR1 as SGHDT and CDR2 as YYEEEE. V was clipped by 5 bases and J by 0 bases, with 6 bases between them. The CDR3 loop reads CASRTSSYNEQFF. The CDR3 DNA is TGTGCCAGCAGGACCAGCTCCTACAATGAGCAGTTCTTC.

This chain joins TRBV29-1 and TRBJ2-7; 12 bases are shared with TRBD2. The CDR3 covers 13 residues. CDR1 and CDR2 from the germline V gene are SQVTM and ANQGSEA. Losses at the gene ends were 5 bases for V and 6 bases for J; bases not matched to a gene: 5. The CDR3 is CSVRTSGKIEQYF. CDR3 nucleotides: TGCAGCGTTCGGACTAGCGGGAAGATCGAGCAGTACTTC.

The chain uses TRBV2 and TRBJ1-1; D remains unclear. CDR3 size: 14 residues. The V gene lost 4 bases and the J gene lost 4 bases, with 13 bases spanning the gap. Per germline, CDR1 SNHLY and CDR2 FYNNEI. The CDR3 sequence: CASSGQQPGTEAFF. CDR3 DNA: TGTGCCAGCAGTGGCCAGCAACCCGGCACTGAAGCTTTCTTT.

This chain uses TRBV4-1 with TRBJ1-5; tentatively, D is TRBD1 (6 bases). Germline V CDR1 and CDR2: MGHRA, YSYEKL. The CDR3 runs 15 residues. V shed 3 bases and J shed 0 bases, with 9 bases lying between them. In DNA, the CDR3 is TGCGCCAGCAGCCAGGGGGCAGGTAGCAATCAGCCCCAGCATTTT. Translated: CASSQGAGSNQPQHF.

This chain links TRBV12-3 or TRBV12-4 with TRBJ2-1; 8 bases map to TRBD2. J gave up 7 bases and V 6 bases, and 8 bases lay outside the gene matches. This CDR3 region has 14 residues. Here the CDR3 reads CASSPSGSLNEQFF. Here the CDR3 DNA reads TGTGCCAGCAGCCCGAGCGGGAGTTTGAATGAGCAGTTCTTC.

This clonotype occurred once. The chain links TRBV15 to TRBJ1-2; D ambiguous. Germline V gene lookup returns CDR1 LNHNV and CDR2 YYDKDF (reference sequence). The CDR3 runs 12 residues. Trimming took 4 bases from V and 4 from J, leaving 7 bases between them. CDR3 sequence reads: CATSTDGYGYTF. The CDR3 coding sequence is TGTGCCACCAGCACGGACGGCTATGGCTACACCTTC. The variable domain in full, completed from reference TRBV15 and TRBJ1-2, reads DAMVIQNPRYQVTQFGKPVTLSCSQTLNHNVMYWYQQKSSQAPKLLFHYYDKDFNNEADTPDNFQSRRPNTSFCFLDIRSPGLGDTAMYLCATSTDGYGYTFGSGTRLTVV.

This chain uses TRBV11-2 with TRBJ2-7; possible D gene TRBD2, 6 bases. The CDR3 consists of 13 residues. Germline lookup yields CDR1 SGHAT and CDR2 FQNNGV. V was clipped by 5 bases and J by 5 bases, with 13 bases between them. CDR3 residues: CASSHVSGDEQYF. CDR3 bases: TGTGCCAGCAGCCACGTCTCGGGGGACGAGCAGTACTTC. Full variable domain (missing parts from reference TRBV11-2 and TRBJ2-7): EAGVAQSPRYKIIEKRQSVAFWCNPISGHATLYWYQQILGQGPKLLIQFQNNGVVDDSQLPKDRFSAERLKGVDSTLKIQPAKLEDSAVYLCASSHVSGDEQYFGPGTRLTVT.

The rearrangement uses TRBV24-1 and TRBJ2-4; D is ambiguous. Trimming removed 9 bases at V and 0 bases at J, with 8 bases between. There are 13 residues in the CDR3. The germline V gene has CDR1 KGHDR and CDR2 SFDVKD. The CDR3 nucleotides are TGTGCCACCCTAGACATAGCCAAAAACATTCAGTACTTC. This gives the protein CATLDIAKNIQYF.

The chain carries TRBV15 and TRBJ1-1, with D maybe TRBD1 (6 bases). V shed 0 bases and J shed 7 bases, with 21 bases lying between them. This CDR3 has 17 amino acids. Germline-derived CDR1 and CDR2 are LNHNV and YYDKDF (reference sequence). This chain's CDR3 is CATSREGGRLRNLEAFF. The CDR3, as DNA: TGTGCCACCAGCAGAGAAGGGGGACGCTTACGGAACCTTGAAGCTTTCTTT.

This clonotype was recorded once. The V gene is TRBV5-1, the J gene TRBJ1-4, with no clear D. The CDR3 is made up of 15 amino acids. Trimming took 2 bases from V and 5 from J, leaving 13 bases between them. Germline V lookup: CDR1 SGHRS, CDR2 YFSETQ. The chain's CDR3 is CASSFTTSNNEKLFF. CDR3 nucleotide sequence: TGCGCCAGCAGCTTCACGACATCCAACAATGAAAAACTGTTTTTT.

This sequence joins TRBV6-1 and TRBJ1-1; D is unclear. Germline V lookup: CDR1 MNHNS, CDR2 SASEGT. CDR3 length equals 14 residues. Trimming cost V 6 bases and J 2 bases, with 13 bases left between them. The CDR3 region has the DNA TGTGCCAGCAGACACGGGTCCATCAACACTGAAGCTTTCTTT. This translates into CASRHGSINTEAFF.

This clonotype turned up a few times. This rearrangement joins TRBV11-2 to TRBJ1-3; D remains unclear. With 2 bases removed from V and 3 bases from J, the gap between germline ends came to 11 bases. This CDR3 spans 15 amino acids. Looked up from germline, CDR1 is SGHAT and CDR2 is FQNNGV. CDR3 region: CASSLWGRGGNTIYF. The CDR3 nucleotides read TGTGCCAGCAGCTTATGGGGAAGAGGTGGAAACACCATATATTTT.

The chain links TRBV11-1 to TRBJ2-5; D uncertain. Germline V lookup: CDR1 SGHAT, CDR2 FQDESV (reference sequence). The germline V and J ends were trimmed by 5 bases and 2 bases, with 6 bases remaining between them. The CDR3 length is 12 residues. The CDR3 nucleotides read TGTGCCAGCAGCCCCCCACAAGAGACCCAGTACTTC. Protein sequence: CASSPPQETQYF.

The chain has TRBV29-1 and TRBJ2-3; no reliable D call. In germline, CDR1 is SQVTM, CDR2 ANQGSEA. The CDR3 spans 13 residues. V was cut by 4 bases and J by 1 base, with 9 bases left in between. For the CDR3, the DNA is TGCAGCGTTGCGTCTCTACGCACAGATACGCAGTATTTT. Encoded protein: CSVASLRTDTQYF.

The chain is built from TRBV6-1 and TRBJ1-3, with 9 bases matching TRBD1. The CDR3 consists of 15 residues. The trim removed 7 bases at V and 0 bases at J, leaving 4 bases unmatched. CDR1 is MNHNS, CDR2 SASEGT, per germline. The DNA of the CDR3 is TGTGCCAGCACCAGGACAGGGGTCTCTGGAAACACCATATATTTT. Amino acid sequence: CASTRTGVSGNTIYF.

The V gene is TRBV20-1, the J gene TRBJ2-5; 8 bases match TRBD2. The CDR3 spans 12 residues. The germline CDR1 and CDR2 sequences are DFQATT and SNEGSKA (reference sequence). The V gene end was trimmed by 1 base and the J gene end by 5 bases; junction bases not matched to a gene: 0. This CDR3 reads CSARGLAETQYF. In DNA form, the CDR3 reads TGCAGTGCTAGAGGACTAGCGGAGACCCAGTACTTC.

The chain employs TRBV10-1 and TRBJ1-1; 11 bases are a match to TRBD1. The junction had 12 bases not matched to a gene; V was cut back by 3 bases and J by 3 bases. The CDR3 is made up of 18 amino acids. In germline, CDR1 is WNHNN, CDR2 SYGVQD (reference sequence). The CDR3 spells CASSDARERTGGYTEAFF. In nucleotides, the CDR3 is TGCGCCAGCAGTGATGCGCGAGAGAGGACAGGGGGCTACACTGAAGCTTTCTTT.

In nucleotides, the CDR3 is TGTGCCAGCTCAGTGACAGGGGTACCAGATACGCAGTATTTT. Amino acid sequence: CASSVTGVPDTQYF. The chain combines TRBV18 with TRBJ2-3; TRBD1 matches 8 bases. Germline V gene sequence: CDR1 KGHSH, CDR2 LQKENI. Germline trimming cut 5 bases from V and 4 bases from J; bases unmatched to any gene: 5. The CDR3 has 14 residues.

The chain carries TRBV14 and TRBJ2-5; the D call may be TRBD1 or TRBD2 (5 bases each). V lost 2 bases to trimming and J lost 1 base, with 11 bases between them. This CDR3 is 15 amino acids long. Germline CDR1 is SGHDN and CDR2 is FVKESK. CDR3 sequence (DNA): TGTGCCAGCAGCCAACTCCGGGACGGCCAAGAGACCCAGTACTTC. It yields the protein CASSQLRDGQETQYF.